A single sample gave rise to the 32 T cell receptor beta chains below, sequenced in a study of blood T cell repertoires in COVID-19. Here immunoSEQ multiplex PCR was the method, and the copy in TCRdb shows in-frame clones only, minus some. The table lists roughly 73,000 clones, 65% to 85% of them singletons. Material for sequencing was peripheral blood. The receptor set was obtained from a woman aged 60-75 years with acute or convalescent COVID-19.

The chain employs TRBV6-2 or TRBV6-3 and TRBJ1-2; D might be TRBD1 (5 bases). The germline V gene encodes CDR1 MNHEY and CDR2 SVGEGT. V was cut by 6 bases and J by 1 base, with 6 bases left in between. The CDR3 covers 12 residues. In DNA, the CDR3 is TGTGCCAGCAGCGACAGTAACTATGGCTACACCTTC. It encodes CASSDSNYGYTF.

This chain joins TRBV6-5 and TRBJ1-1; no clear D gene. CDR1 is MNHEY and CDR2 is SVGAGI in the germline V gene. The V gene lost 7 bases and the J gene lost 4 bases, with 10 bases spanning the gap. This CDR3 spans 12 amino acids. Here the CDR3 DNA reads TGTGCCAGCACGGGCGGGAGCACTGAAGCTTTCTTT. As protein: CASTGGSTEAFF.

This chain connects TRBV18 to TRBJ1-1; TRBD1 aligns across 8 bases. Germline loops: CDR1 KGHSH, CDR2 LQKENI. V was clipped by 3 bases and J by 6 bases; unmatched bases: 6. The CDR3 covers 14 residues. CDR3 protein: CASSPGQGNAEAFF. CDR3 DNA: TGTGCCAGCTCACCTGGACAGGGTAACGCTGAAGCTTTCTTT. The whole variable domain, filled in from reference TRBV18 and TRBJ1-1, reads NAGVMQNPRHLVRRRGQEARLRCSPMKGHSHVYWYRQLPEEGLKFMVYLQKENIIDESGMPKERFSAEFPKEGPSILRIQQVVRGDSAAYFCASSPGQGNAEAFFGQGTRLTVV.

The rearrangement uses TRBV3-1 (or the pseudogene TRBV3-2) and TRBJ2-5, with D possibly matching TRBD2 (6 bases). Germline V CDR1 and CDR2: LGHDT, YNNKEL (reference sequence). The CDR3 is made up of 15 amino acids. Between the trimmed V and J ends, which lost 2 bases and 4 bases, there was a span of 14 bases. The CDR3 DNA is TGTGCCAGCAGCCAACCAACGGGGACTGGAGAGACCCAGTACTTC. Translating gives CASSQPTGTGETQYF.

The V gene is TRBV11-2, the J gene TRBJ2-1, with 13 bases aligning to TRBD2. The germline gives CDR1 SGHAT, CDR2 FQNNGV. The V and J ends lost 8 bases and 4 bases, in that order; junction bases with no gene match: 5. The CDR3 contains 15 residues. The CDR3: CASGGTSGTYNEQFF. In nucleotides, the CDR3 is TGTGCCAGCGGCGGGACTAGCGGGACTTACAATGAGCAGTTCTTC.

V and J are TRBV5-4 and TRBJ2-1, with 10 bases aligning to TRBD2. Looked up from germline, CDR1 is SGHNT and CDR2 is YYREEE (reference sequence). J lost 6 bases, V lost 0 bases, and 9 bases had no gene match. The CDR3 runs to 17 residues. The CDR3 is CASSLDGPSGSGNEQFF. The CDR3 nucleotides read TGTGCCAGCAGCTTGGATGGTCCTAGCGGGAGTGGCAATGAGCAGTTCTTC.

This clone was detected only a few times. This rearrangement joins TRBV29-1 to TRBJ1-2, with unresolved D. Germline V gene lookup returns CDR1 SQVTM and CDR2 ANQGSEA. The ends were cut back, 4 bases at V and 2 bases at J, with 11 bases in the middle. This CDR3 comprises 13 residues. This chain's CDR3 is CSVGSGINYGYTF. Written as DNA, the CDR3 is TGCAGCGTTGGCTCAGGCATAAACTATGGCTACACCTTC.

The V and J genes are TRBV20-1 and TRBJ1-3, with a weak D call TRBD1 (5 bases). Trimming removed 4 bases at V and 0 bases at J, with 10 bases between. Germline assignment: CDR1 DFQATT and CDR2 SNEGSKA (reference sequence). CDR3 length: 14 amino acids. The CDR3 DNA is TGCAGTGCTACTGACAGACACTCTGGAAACACCATATATTTT. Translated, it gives CSATDRHSGNTIYF.

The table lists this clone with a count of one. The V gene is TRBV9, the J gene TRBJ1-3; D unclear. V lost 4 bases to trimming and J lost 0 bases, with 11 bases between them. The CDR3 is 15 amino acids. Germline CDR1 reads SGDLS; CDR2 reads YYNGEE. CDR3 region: CASSPLGSSGNTIYF. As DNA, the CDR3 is TGTGCCAGCAGCCCACTGGGGAGCTCTGGAAACACCATATATTTT.

The CDR3 here is CATSENRENQPQHF. The CDR3 DNA follows: TGTGCCACCAGTGAAAACAGGGAGAATCAGCCCCAGCATTTT. The chain joins TRBV24-1 to TRBJ1-5; possibly TRBD1 for D (6 bases). CDR1 and CDR2 (germline): KGHDR, SFDVKD. The CDR3 spans 14 residues. V lost 4 bases to trimming and J lost 4 bases, with 10 bases between them.

The CDR3 loop is CASSQNSGSNQPQHF. The CDR3 coding sequence is TGTGCCAGCAGCCAAAACAGCGGATCCAATCAGCCCCAGCATTTT. The chain joins TRBV7-6 to TRBJ1-5; D is uncertain. The CDR3 sequence is 15 residues long. Per the germline V gene, CDR1 is SGHVS and CDR2 is FNYEAQ. Trimming took 5 bases from V and 3 from J, leaving 14 bases between them.

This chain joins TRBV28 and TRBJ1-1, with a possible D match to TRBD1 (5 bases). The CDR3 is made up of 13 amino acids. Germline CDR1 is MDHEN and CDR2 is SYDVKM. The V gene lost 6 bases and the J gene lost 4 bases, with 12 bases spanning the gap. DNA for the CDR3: TGTGCCAGCAGCCAGGGATTCCGCACTGAAGCTTTCTTT. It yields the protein CASSQGFRTEAFF.

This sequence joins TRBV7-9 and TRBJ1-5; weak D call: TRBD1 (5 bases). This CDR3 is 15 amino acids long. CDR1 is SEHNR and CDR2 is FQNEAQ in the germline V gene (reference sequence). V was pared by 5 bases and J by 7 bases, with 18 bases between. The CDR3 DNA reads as TGTGCCAGCAGCCCTTGGGAGGGGAAGGAGCAGCCCCAGCATTTT. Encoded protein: CASSPWEGKEQPQHF. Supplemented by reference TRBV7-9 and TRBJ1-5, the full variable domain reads DTGVSQNPRHKITKRGQNVTFRCDPISEHNRLYWYRQTLGQGPEFLTYFQNEAQLEKSRLLSDRFSAERPKGSFSTLEIQRTEQGDSAMYLCASSPWEGKEQPQHFGDGTRLSIL.

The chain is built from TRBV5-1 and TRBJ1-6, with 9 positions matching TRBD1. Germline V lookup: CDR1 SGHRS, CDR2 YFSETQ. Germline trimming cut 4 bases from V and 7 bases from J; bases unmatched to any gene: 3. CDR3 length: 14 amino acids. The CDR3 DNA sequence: TGCGCCAGCAGCATCGGGACAGGGAATTCACCCCTCCACTTT. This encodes CASSIGTGNSPLHF.

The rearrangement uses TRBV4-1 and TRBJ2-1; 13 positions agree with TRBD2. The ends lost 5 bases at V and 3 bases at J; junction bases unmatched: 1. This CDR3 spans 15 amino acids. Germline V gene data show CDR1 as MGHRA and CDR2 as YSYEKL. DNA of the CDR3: TGCGCCAGCAGCGGACTAGCGGGAGACTACAATGAGCAGTTCTTC. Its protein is CASSGLAGDYNEQFF.

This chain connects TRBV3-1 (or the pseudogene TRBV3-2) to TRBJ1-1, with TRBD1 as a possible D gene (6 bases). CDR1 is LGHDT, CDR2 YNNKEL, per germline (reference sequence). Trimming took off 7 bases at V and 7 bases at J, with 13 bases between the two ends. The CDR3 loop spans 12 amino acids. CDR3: CASTGVKFEAFF. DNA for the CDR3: TGTGCCAGCACAGGGGTTAAGTTTGAAGCTTTCTTT.

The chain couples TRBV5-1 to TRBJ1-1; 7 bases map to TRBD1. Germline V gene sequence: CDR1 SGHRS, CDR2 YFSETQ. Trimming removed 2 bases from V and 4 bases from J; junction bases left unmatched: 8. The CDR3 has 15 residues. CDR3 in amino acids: CASSLTGTVGTEAFF. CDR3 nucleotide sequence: TGCGCCAGCAGCTTAACCGGGACAGTGGGCACTGAAGCTTTCTTT.

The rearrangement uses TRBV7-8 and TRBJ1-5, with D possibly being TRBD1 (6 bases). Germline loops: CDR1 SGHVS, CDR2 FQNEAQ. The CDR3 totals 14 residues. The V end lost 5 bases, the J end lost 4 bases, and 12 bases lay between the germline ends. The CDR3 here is CASSPGTINQPQHF. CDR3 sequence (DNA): TGTGCCAGCAGCCCCGGGACAATTAATCAGCCCCAGCATTTT.

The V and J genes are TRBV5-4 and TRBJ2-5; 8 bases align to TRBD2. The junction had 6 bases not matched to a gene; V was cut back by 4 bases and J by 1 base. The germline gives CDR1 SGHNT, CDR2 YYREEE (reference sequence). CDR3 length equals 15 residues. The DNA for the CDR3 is TGTGCCAGCAGCCCTGGCCTAGCGGGCCAAGAGACCCAGTACTTC. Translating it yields CASSPGLAGQETQYF.

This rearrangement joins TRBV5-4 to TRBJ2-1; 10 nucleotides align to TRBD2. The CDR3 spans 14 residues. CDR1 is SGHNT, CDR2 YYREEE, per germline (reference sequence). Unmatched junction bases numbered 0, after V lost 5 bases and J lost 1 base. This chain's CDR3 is CASRLAGSYNEQFF. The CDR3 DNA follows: TGTGCCAGCAGACTAGCGGGGTCCTACAATGAGCAGTTCTTC.

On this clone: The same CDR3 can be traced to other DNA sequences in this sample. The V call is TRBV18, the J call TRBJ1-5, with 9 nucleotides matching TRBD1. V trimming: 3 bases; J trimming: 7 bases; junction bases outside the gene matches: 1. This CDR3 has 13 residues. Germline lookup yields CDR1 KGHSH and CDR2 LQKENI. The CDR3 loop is CASSPDRGQPQHF. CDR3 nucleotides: TGTGCCAGCTCACCGGACAGGGGCCAGCCCCAGCATTTT.

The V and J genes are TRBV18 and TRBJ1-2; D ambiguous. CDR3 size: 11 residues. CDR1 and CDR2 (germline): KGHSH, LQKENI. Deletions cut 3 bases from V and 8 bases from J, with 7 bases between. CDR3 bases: TGTGCCAGCTCACCGGAGCGCGGCTACACCTTC. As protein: CASSPERGYTF.

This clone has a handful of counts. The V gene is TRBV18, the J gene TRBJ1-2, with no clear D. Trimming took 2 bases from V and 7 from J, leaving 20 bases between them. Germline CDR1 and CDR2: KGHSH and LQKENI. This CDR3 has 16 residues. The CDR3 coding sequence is TGTGCCAGCTCACCAAGCCTTGGGAGGGTGGAAGGTGGCTACACCTTC. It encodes CASSPSLGRVEGGYTF.

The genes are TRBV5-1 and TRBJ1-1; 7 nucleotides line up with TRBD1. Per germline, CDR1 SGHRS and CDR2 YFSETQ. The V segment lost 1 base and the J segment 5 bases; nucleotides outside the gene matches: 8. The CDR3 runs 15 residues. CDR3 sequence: CASSLIPSTGTEAFF. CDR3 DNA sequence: TGCGCCAGCAGCTTGATCCCATCGACAGGGACTGAAGCTTTCTTT.

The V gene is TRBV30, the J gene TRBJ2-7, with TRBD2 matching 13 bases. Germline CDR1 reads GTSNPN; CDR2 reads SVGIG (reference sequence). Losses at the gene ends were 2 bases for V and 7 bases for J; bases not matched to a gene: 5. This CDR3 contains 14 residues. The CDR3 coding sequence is TGTGCCTGGAGTAGGGGACTAGCGGGATCGGAGCAGTACTTC. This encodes CAWSRGLAGSEQYF.

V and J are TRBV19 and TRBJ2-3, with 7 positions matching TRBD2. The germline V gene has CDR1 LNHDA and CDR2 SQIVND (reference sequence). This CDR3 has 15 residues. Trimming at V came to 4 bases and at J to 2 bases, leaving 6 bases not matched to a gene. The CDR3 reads CASSTSAGFTDTQYF. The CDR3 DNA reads TGTGCCAGTAGTACATCAGCGGGATTCACAGATACGCAGTATTTT.

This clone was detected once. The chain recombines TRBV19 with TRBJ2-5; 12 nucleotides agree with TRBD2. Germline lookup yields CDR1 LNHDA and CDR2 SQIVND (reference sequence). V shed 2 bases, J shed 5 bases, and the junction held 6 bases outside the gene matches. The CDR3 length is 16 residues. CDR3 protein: CASSIFFGTSGETQYF. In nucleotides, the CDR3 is TGTGCCAGTAGTATATTCTTCGGGACTAGCGGGGAGACCCAGTACTTC.

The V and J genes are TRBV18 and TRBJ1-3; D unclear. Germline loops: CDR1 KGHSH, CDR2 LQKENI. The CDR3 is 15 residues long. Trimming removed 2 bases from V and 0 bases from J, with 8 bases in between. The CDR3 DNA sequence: TGTGCCAGCTCACCAAACACCAACTCTGGAAACACCATATATTTT. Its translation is CASSPNTNSGNTIYF.

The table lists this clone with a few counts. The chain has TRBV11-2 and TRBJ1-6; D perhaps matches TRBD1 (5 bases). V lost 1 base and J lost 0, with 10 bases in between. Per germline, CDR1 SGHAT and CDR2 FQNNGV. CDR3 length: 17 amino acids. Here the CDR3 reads CASSLGQRSSYNSPLHF. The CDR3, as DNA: TGTGCCAGCAGCTTAGGACAGAGAAGCTCCTATAATTCACCCCTCCACTTT.

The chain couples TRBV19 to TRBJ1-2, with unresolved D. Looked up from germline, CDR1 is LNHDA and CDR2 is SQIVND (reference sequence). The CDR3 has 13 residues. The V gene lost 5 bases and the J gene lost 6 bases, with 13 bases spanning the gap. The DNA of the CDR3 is TGTGCCAGTAGTGAGCGGACCTGGGATGGCTACACCTTC. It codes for CASSERTWDGYTF.

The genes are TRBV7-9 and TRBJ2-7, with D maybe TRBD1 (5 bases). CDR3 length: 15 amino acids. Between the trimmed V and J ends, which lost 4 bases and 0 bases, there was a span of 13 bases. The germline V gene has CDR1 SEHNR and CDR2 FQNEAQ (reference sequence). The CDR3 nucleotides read TGTGCCAGCAGCTACACCGCCAGGGACTCCTACGAGCAGTACTTC. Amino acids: CASSYTARDSYEQYF.

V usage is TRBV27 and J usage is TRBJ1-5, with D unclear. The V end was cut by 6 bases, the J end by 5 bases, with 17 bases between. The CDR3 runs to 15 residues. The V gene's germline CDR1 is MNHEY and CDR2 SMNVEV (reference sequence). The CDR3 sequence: CASSQSTSLHQPQHF. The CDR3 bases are TGTGCCAGCAGCCAATCAACCTCTCTACATCAGCCCCAGCATTTT.